Here is one T cell receptor (beta chain) with its context. Its antigen is currently unknown. This specimen comes from a study of T cell responses to AZD1222 COVID-19 vaccine. Trimming cost V 4 bases and J 2 bases, with 9 bases left between them. Germline V CDR1 and CDR2: SNHLY, FYNNEI. CDR3 length: 15 residues. The data were produced by immunoSEQ multiplex PCR, yet TCRdb's version contains in-frame clones alone and is incomplete. The sample contains more than 90,000 clones, about 86% of which appear only once. Study results and caveats: Clonal diversity was possibly underestimated, and the donors were mostly white British, with more females.

This specimen was peripheral blood, taken 28 days after the second AZD1222 dose. The chain employs TRBV2 and TRBJ2-6; the D gene is possibly TRBD2 (6 bases). This clonotype originated in an adult who received the AZD1222 COVID-19 vaccine. As DNA, the CDR3 is TGTGCCAGCAGTGTGGAGGGAGCTGGGGCCAACGTCCTGACTTTC. Amino acids: CASSVEGAGANVLTF.